This T cell receptor (beta chain) is from a study of T-cell memory formation after mild COVID-19. Study-wide findings and caveats: Day 15 to 85 contractors were CD4/CD8 balanced; later expanders leaned CD4+. The authors did not confirm SARS-CoV-2 specificity of second-wave clones peaking day 37. Memory cells collected pre-infection included some clones that later responded, suggesting cross-reactive memory joined.

The table lists this clonotype with a few counts. Its antigen is unidentified. One entry per CDR3 protein, called by TCRdb with MiXCR from the 5' RACE reads. This table has hundreds of thousands of distinct CDR3 sequences, 13% to 15% appearing once. This sequence originates from a man between 18 and 29 years old who had mild COVID-19 (a few samples of this study predate the infection). Cell type and time point are not known. The specimen sequenced was PBMCs or a T cell subset sorted from them (not recorded which).

CDR3 nucleotide sequence: TGTGCCAGCAGGAGGGCTGAGACCCAGTACTTC. Translating it yields CASRRAETQYF. This chain joins TRBV11-1 and TRBJ2-5; D may be TRBD2 (5 bases). CDR1 and CDR2 (germline): SGHAT, FQDESV (reference sequence). V shed 6 bases and J shed 5 bases, with 7 bases lying between them. This CDR3 region has 11 residues.